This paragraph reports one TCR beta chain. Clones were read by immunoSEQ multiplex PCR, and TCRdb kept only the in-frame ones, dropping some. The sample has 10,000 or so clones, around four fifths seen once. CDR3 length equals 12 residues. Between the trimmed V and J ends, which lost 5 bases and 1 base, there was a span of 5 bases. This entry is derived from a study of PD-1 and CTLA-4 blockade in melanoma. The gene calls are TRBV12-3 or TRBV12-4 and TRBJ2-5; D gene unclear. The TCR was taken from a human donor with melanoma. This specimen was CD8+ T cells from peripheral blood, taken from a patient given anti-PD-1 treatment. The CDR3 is CASSLFQETQYF. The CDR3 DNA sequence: TGTGCCAGCAGTCTTTTCCAAGAGACCCAGTACTTC.